This T cell receptor beta chain was recorded in a study of T cells in Graves' hyperthyroidism and ophthalmopathy. There were TCR beta CDR3 regions amplified from RNA transcripts. The HTBI set primed first-round TCR CDR3 RT-PCR. MiXCR, run by TCRdb on the multiplex PCR reads, gives a single entry per CDR3 protein. The sample holds 330,000 or so distinct CDR3 sequences; 15% to 20% are singletons and the top ten take about two fifths. This clonotype came up many times. This CDR3 has 14 amino acids. V was clipped by 5 bases and J by 8 bases, with 16 bases between them. Ophthalmopathy in the patients scored at least 3 on Clinical Activity Score and at least 4 on NOSPECS grade, lasting under 3 months. Orbital computed tomography and thyroid ultrasound, together with serum TRAb and thyroxine and clinical symptoms, were used for diagnoses. The PBMCs studied were ones that came from about 10 ml fresh peripheral blood.

The gene calls are TRBV12-3 or TRBV12-4 and TRBJ2-1, with D possibly TRBD1 on 6 matching bases. Sample: blood. The receptor was isolated from a man between 45 and 60 years old with Graves' ophthalmopathy. The CDR3 DNA follows: TGTGCCAGCAGTCTAGACAGGACGTCAGATGAGCAGTTCTTC. Its translation: CASSLDRTSDEQFF.